Described below is a single T cell receptor beta chain sequence and its context. A few counts support this clonotype. Its cognate antigen has yet to be identified. Qualities for individual bases were not recorded, and no much larger clone is one base off. This specimen's treatment or condition label, interpreted: live attenuated yellow fever vaccine strain. Two biological replicates of bulk PBMCs were collected at each blood-draw timepoint. A standard Ficoll-Paque protocol was used to isolate PBMCs from peripheral blood. TriZol was used to extract RNA from bulk PBMCs, from CD4 and CD8 fractions, and from dextramer-positive and dextramer-negative fractions. V and J are trimmed by 0 bases and 4 bases, and the gene matches miss 6 bases of the junction. There are 16 amino acids in the CDR3, from cysteine to phenylalanine inclusive. Only CDR3 DNA remains: 48 bases, in frame from the first base. From a lookup of the germline V gene (reference sequence), CDR1 and CDR2 are SGHNT and YYREEE.

These data originate in a study of T cells after yellow fever vaccination (dated by TCRdb to the late 2010s). About the study as a whole: The SMART-Seq v4 Ultra Low Input RNA kit was used to prepare libraries from fractions with low cell numbers. To track T-cell clones before and after primary and booster YFV17D yellow fever vaccination, bulk TCR alpha and beta repertoires were sequenced longitudinally. Two healthy male donors made up the cohort, one aged 18 to 30 years and the other aged 30 to 40 years. Bulk PBMC replicates and cell subsets were isolated from blood drawn at multiple timepoints before and after both primary and secondary immunization.

TCR cDNA was synthesized by 5'RACE template switching, which introduced a universal primer site and unique molecular identifiers. Priming for cDNA synthesis came from both the TCR alpha and TCR beta constant segments. Library amplification involved two PCR steps, and the second step added sample barcodes and sequencing adapters. Libraries were sequenced on Illumina HiSeq 2500 (2x100 bp) or NovaSeq (2x150 bp). Per the source publication's procedure: Reads were demultiplexed and collapsed into UMI consensus sequences with MIGEC, and V(D)J alignment was performed with MiXCR. Using edgeR on replicate PBMC samples, clonotypes were called vaccine-responding if FDR was below 0.01 and the log2 fold change was above 5 up to day 15. Each bulk clonotype received a CD4 or CD8 identity based on whether the sequenced CD4 or CD8 repertoire contained that clonotype at higher abundance. Starting from the raw public reads, TCRdb applied fastp trimming at Q25, assembled clones with MiXCR and retained in-frame beta chains. Every CDR3 protein is listed once, alongside the most common genes and DNA of its rows. None of the V and J calls come from the authors' own analysis; TCRdb made them. The sample table shows a few hundred thousand distinct CDR3 sequences, and around 10% are seen once. The ten largest clones add up to 18% of the sample.

On the study overall, not on this receptor specifically: Because abundant contaminating clonotypes from the bulk population could be contained in FACS-sorted repertoires, computational filtering was required. The study included only two donors, which limits how far the findings can be generalized. Compared with the primary T-cell response, the secondary T-cell response was weaker but faster, peaking on day 5 rather than day 15. A small fraction of clonotypes showed up in both the CD4 and CD8 compartments, probably as a result of convergent recombination. After the booster, most clones that had expanded after primary vaccination were detected again (around 96% of CD4 and around 88% of CD8), suggesting broad maintenance of memory.

The specimen was PBMCs, collected on the day of the first yellow fever vaccination. The chain is assembled from TRBV5-4 and TRBJ1-1; 10 middle bases align to TRBD1. The origin of this receptor is a young man who received the YFV17D yellow fever vaccine. The CDR3 is CASSLEGDRGGTEAFF. At the DNA level, the sequence is TGTGCCAGCAGCTTGGAGGGGGACAGGGGTGGCACTGAAGCTTTCTTT.